These 23 T cell receptor beta chains were all obtained from the same sample, sequenced in a study of vaccination and CD4 T cells after COVID-19. These receptors' targets are unknown. Time point noted: late sampling 161 to 241 days after vaccination in a few convalescent patients. Treatment given: approximately nine-day PBMC culture with coronavirus spike peptide pools or control peptides (ViraFEST assay). The Oncomine TCR Beta short-read assay generated sequence data from the DNA of cultured CD4+ T cells. TCRdb reprocessed the PCR reads with MiXCR, giving one entry per CDR3 protein. This table has more than 15,000 distinct CDR3 sequences, 50% to 65% appearing once. Sequences were derived from CD4+ T cells from blood, cultured in vitro, sampled about 7 months after SARS-CoV-2 vaccination. The receptor set was obtained from a human donor who had recovered from COVID-19.

The V call is TRBV7-2, the J call TRBJ1-6; D gene unclear. This CDR3 contains 13 residues. Germline loops: CDR1 SGHTA, CDR2 FQGNSA. Trimming took 1 base from V and 9 from J, leaving 7 bases between them. CDR3 sequence: CASSLVGFSPLHF. Here the CDR3 DNA reads TGTGCCAGCAGCTTAGTAGGGTTTTCACCCCTCCACTTT.

The chain is built from TRBV19 and TRBJ2-5; a weak D match, TRBD1 (5 bases). This CDR3 contains 13 residues. Looked up from germline, CDR1 is LNHDA and CDR2 is SQIVND (reference sequence). Trimming stripped 3 bases from V and 7 bases from J, with 12 bases between. CDR3 coding DNA: TGTGCCAGTAGTATTCAGGGCCGTCGGACCCAGTACTTC. This translates into CASSIQGRRTQYF.

This clonotype appeared once. This chain uses TRBV20-1 with TRBJ1-3; TRBD1 might be the D (6 bases). V lost 1 base to trimming and J lost 4 bases, with 11 bases between them. CDR3 length: 14 residues. The germline V gene has CDR1 DFQATT and CDR2 SNEGSKA (reference sequence). In DNA, the CDR3 is TGCAGTGCTAGAGGGGGGGCCGCGGGAAACACCATATATTTT. Residues: CSARGGAAGNTIYF.

V gene TRBV19 combines with J gene TRBJ2-3; TRBD2 agrees at 8 bases. The germline gives CDR1 LNHDA, CDR2 SQIVND (reference sequence). The CDR3 loop spans 15 amino acids. With 5 bases clipped from V and 2 bases from J, the junction kept 6 bases outside the gene matches. DNA of the CDR3: TGTGCCAGTAGTCGGACTAGCTCATCCACAGATACGCAGTATTTT. Amino acid sequence: CASSRTSSSTDTQYF.

The V call is TRBV20-1, the J call TRBJ1-2; 7 nucleotides align to TRBD1. The CDR3 is made up of 16 amino acids. The junction had 12 bases not matched to a gene; V was cut back by 5 bases and J by 0 bases. The germline gives CDR1 DFQATT, CDR2 SNEGSKA (reference sequence). In nucleotides, the CDR3 is TGCAGTGCTCGACCCCCCGGGACAGCTTCTAACTATGGCTACACCTTC. Its translation is CSARPPGTASNYGYTF.

The genes are TRBV7-2 and TRBJ2-6, with a weak D call TRBD1 (5 bases). CDR1 is SGHTA, CDR2 FQGNSA, per germline. V lost 0 bases and J lost 2, with 11 bases in between. This CDR3 comprises 17 residues. The CDR3 DNA is TGTGCCAGCAGCTTAGCAGGGGCTGCACCTGGGGCCAACGTCCTGACTTTC. Translating it yields CASSLAGAAPGANVLTF.

This clonotype occurred a few times. The chain joins TRBV7-3 to TRBJ2-2; the D call may be TRBD1 or TRBD2 (6 bases each). V shed 5 bases and J shed 8 bases, with 12 bases lying between them. The CDR3 is made up of 13 amino acids. Germline assignment: CDR1 SGHTA and CDR2 FQGTGA. The DNA for the CDR3 is TGTGCCAGCAGCCCCGGGGGACAAGGGGAGCTGTTTTTT. Translating it yields CASSPGGQGELFF.

The chain recombines TRBV7-9 with TRBJ2-2, with 7 bases identical to TRBD1. The germline V gene has CDR1 SEHNR and CDR2 FQNEAQ (reference sequence). This CDR3 has 15 residues. The V and J ends lost 3 bases and 6 bases, in that order; junction bases with no gene match: 7. CDR3 protein: CASSLTGKVSGELFF. CDR3 bases: TGTGCCAGCAGCTTGACAGGGAAGGTCTCCGGGGAGCTGTTTTTT.

In its sample, this clonotype is medium-sized (0.01 to 0.1%). This chain joins TRBV6-5 and TRBJ2-7; 8 nucleotides align to TRBD2. CDR3 length: 13 residues. J lost 6 bases, V lost 4 bases, and 5 bases had no gene match. Per the germline V gene, CDR1 is MNHEY and CDR2 is SVGAGI. CDR3 nucleotide sequence: TGTGCCAGCAGTTCAGCGGGGGTAGGCGAGCAGTACTTC. Its translation: CASSSAGVGEQYF.

The chain uses TRBV11-3 and TRBJ2-5, with 9 bases identical to TRBD1. The germline gives CDR1 SGHNT, CDR2 YENEEA. The junction had 10 bases not matched to a gene; V was cut back by 5 bases and J by 3 bases. This CDR3 spans 16 amino acids. CDR3 residues: CASSKRGQGPKETQYF. CDR3 bases: TGTGCCAGCAGCAAGAGGGGACAGGGCCCTAAAGAGACCCAGTACTTC.

The rearrangement uses TRBV11-3 and TRBJ2-7; D gene uncertain. Trimming stripped 5 bases from V and 1 base from J, with 18 bases between. CDR3 size: 16 residues. Germline assignment: CDR1 SGHNT and CDR2 YENEEA. The CDR3 here is CASSESKLRTSYEQYF. The CDR3 DNA reads TGTGCCAGCAGCGAATCCAAACTGCGTACATCCTACGAGCAGTACTTC.

The chain joins TRBV6-5 to TRBJ1-6; 7 bases fit TRBD1. CDR3 length: 15 amino acids. V trimming: 4 bases; J trimming: 3 bases; junction bases outside the gene matches: 3. Germline CDR1 MNHEY, CDR2 SVGAGI. CDR3 DNA: TGTGCCAGCAGTTTGACAGGGCTCTATAATTCACCCCTCCACTTT. Translation gives CASSLTGLYNSPLHF.

The chain combines TRBV7-6 with TRBJ2-3; D ambiguous. V lost 1 base and J 2 bases, leaving 7 bases between the germline ends. The CDR3 loop spans 14 amino acids. In germline, CDR1 is SGHVS, CDR2 FNYEAQ. This CDR3 reads CASSLDRYTDTQYF. CDR3 sequence (DNA): TGTGCCAGCAGCTTAGACAGATACACAGATACGCAGTATTTT.

For the CDR3, the DNA is TGTGCCAGTAGTATCGTGGAAAGTATGAATCAGCCCCAGCATTTT. This codes for CASSIVESMNQPQHF. The chain uses TRBV19 and TRBJ1-5; D remains ambiguous. Germline-derived CDR1 and CDR2 are LNHDA and SQIVND (reference sequence). The CDR3 extends over 15 amino acids. Trimming stripped 3 bases from V and 4 bases from J, with 13 bases between.

This chain joins TRBV7-3 and TRBJ2-7, with D possibly being TRBD1 or TRBD2 (6 bases each). Germline loops: CDR1 SGHTA, CDR2 FQGTGA. V was trimmed by 2 bases and J by 8 bases, leaving 13 bases between them. The CDR3 runs 13 residues. The CDR3 sequence is CASSLALGGQQYF. The CDR3 DNA sequence: TGTGCCAGCAGCTTAGCTTTGGGGGGCCAGCAGTACTTC. Filled out from reference TRBV7-3 and TRBJ2-7, the complete variable domain reads GAGVSQTPSNKVTEKGKYVELRCDPISGHTALYWYRQSLGQGPEFLIYFQGTGAADDSGLPNDRFFAVRPEGSVSTLKIQRTERGDSAVYLCASSLALGGQQYFGPGTRLTVT.

This clonotype came up a few times. V gene TRBV6-2 or TRBV6-3 combines with J gene TRBJ2-1; D uncertain. The CDR3 runs to 11 residues. CDR1 is MNHEY, CDR2 SVGEGT, per germline. The ends were cut back, 10 bases at V and 8 bases at J, with 12 bases in the middle. DNA for the CDR3: TGTGCCATCCCCCCTGGCGATGAGCAGTTCTTC. This sequence encodes CAIPPGDEQFF.

This clonotype was detected only a few times. The V and J genes are TRBV25-1 and TRBJ2-7; a possible D gene is TRBD1 (5 bases). CDR1 and CDR2 from the germline V gene are MGHDK and SYGVNS. The CDR3 is 13 residues long. V was shortened by 3 bases and J by 3 bases, with 9 bases between the two germline ends. The CDR3 here is CASSEPQGYEQYF. DNA of the CDR3: TGTGCCAGCAGTGAGCCCCAGGGCTACGAGCAGTACTTC.

This clonotype occurred a few times. The genes are TRBV15 and TRBJ1-1; 9 bases match TRBD1. Trimming at V came to 3 bases and at J to 7 bases, leaving 3 bases not matched to a gene. The germline CDR1 and CDR2 sequences are LNHNV and YYDKDF (reference sequence). The CDR3 extends over 13 amino acids. The DNA of the CDR3 is TGTGCCACCAGCAGGGGACAGGGTGGTGAAGCTTTCTTT. Its protein product is CATSRGQGGEAFF.

This sequence joins TRBV20-1 and TRBJ2-2; maybe TRBD1 (5 bases). This CDR3 contains 14 residues. Germline V CDR1 and CDR2: DFQATT, SNEGSKA (reference sequence). Trimming removed 0 bases at V and 4 bases at J, with 9 bases between. The CDR3 region has the DNA TGCAGTGCTAGAGATCAGGGAAGCACCGGGGAGCTGTTTTTT. This translates into CSARDQGSTGELFF.

This clonotype came up a few times. The chain is built from TRBV7-8 and TRBJ2-1; either TRBD1 or TRBD2 may fit D (6 bases each). V shed 7 bases and J shed 1 base, with 17 bases lying between them. The germline gives CDR1 SGHVS, CDR2 FQNEAQ. The CDR3 covers 16 residues. As DNA, the CDR3 is TGTGCCAGCACCATCAGAGGGGGGCGGTCCTACAATGAGCAGTTCTTC. Translated: CASTIRGGRSYNEQFF.

The chain uses TRBV11-3 and TRBJ2-1; 13 bases match TRBD2. The CDR3 contains 15 residues. Germline-derived CDR1 and CDR2 are SGHNT and YENEEA. Germline trimming cut 8 bases from V and 8 bases from J; bases unmatched to any gene: 9. CDR3 nucleotide sequence: TGTGCCAGCGGGCTCTGGACTAGCGGGAGAGATGAGCAGTTCTTC. Amino acid sequence: CASGLWTSGRDEQFF. Filled out from reference TRBV11-3 and TRBJ2-1, the complete variable domain reads EAGVVQSPRYKIIEKKQPVAFWCNPISGHNTLYWYLQNLGQGPELLIRYENEEAVDDSQLPKDRFSAERLKGVDSTLKIQPAELGDSAVYLCASGLWTSGRDEQFFGPGTRLTVL.

The rearrangement uses TRBV7-9 and TRBJ2-1, with D tentatively TRBD2 (6 bases). Trimming removed 5 bases from V and 2 bases from J, with 13 bases in between. Germline-derived CDR1 and CDR2 are SEHNR and FQNEAQ (reference sequence). The CDR3 spans 15 residues. CDR3 bases: TGTGCCAGCAGCAACGCGGGGCTAACCTACAATGAGCAGTTCTTC. Protein sequence: CASSNAGLTYNEQFF.

The CDR3 DNA reads TGTGCCAGCAGCTTAGGCCTGGCTAGCGGGTTCACCGGGGAGCTGTTTTTT. This translates into CASSLGLASGFTGELFF. V usage is TRBV11-2 and J usage is TRBJ2-2; 8 bases are a match to TRBD2. Germline loops: CDR1 SGHAT, CDR2 FQNNGV. This CDR3 has 17 amino acids. After removal of 1 base from V and 4 bases from J, the junction contained 8 bases not matched to a gene.